The next 25 T cell receptor beta chains were all read from a single sample in a study of beta chain features in type 1 diabetes. Since all of the isolated RNA was reverse transcribed, expressed TCRB transcripts were what got sequenced. Clones were read by immunoSEQ multiplex PCR, and TCRdb kept only the in-frame ones, dropping some. The sample has 35,000 to 50,000 clones; about 50% are singletons. The sequenced sample was stem cell memory CD4+ T cells from blood. Receptors were obtained from a woman younger than 45 in good health.

This chain connects TRBV14 to TRBJ1-1; weak D call: TRBD1 (5 bases). With 7 bases removed from V and 1 base from J, the gap between germline ends came to 10 bases. CDR1 SGHDN and CDR2 FVKESK come from the germline V gene. The CDR3 covers 13 residues. CDR3 loop: CASMLQENTEAFF. CDR3 bases: TGTGCCAGCATGCTACAGGAGAACACTGAAGCTTTCTTT.

This clone has more than one count but fewer than ten. The J gene is TRBJ2-7, the V gene TRBV14; D unresolved. Trimming removed 2 bases from V and 3 bases from J, with 11 bases in between. Germline values: CDR1 SGHDN, CDR2 FVKESK. CDR3 length: 14 residues. CDR3 loop: CASSQQTEIYEQYF. CDR3 DNA sequence: TGTGCCAGCAGCCAACAAACAGAGATCTACGAGCAGTACTTC.

The chain uses TRBV7-9 and TRBJ2-5; weak D call: TRBD2 (5 bases). TRBJ2-7 explains the end of the DNA better; the J call may be wrong. Per germline, CDR1 SEHNR and CDR2 FQNEAQ (reference sequence). The CDR3 spans 14 residues. The CDR3 DNA sequence: TGTGCCAGCAGCTTAGAACTCCGGGGTGCCGAGCAGTACTTC. Encoded protein: CASSLELRGAEQYF.

This chain links TRBV28 with TRBJ2-5; D uncertain. CDR3 length: 11 residues. V was cut by 7 bases and J by 3 bases, with 6 bases left in between. From germline, CDR1 is MDHEN and CDR2 SYDVKM. CDR3: CASTAEETQYF. The CDR3 DNA reads TGTGCCAGCACCGCAGAAGAGACCCAGTACTTC. The whole variable domain, remainder taken from reference TRBV28 and TRBJ2-5, is DVKVTQSSRYLVKRTGEKVFLECVQDMDHENMFWYRQDPGLGLRLIYFSYDVKMKEKGDIPEGYSVSREKKERFSLILESASTNQTSMYLCASTAEETQYFGPGTRLLVL.

This chain uses TRBV15 with TRBJ2-5; D perhaps matches TRBD1 (6 bases). The germline V gene has CDR1 LNHNV and CDR2 YYDKDF (reference sequence). Trimming removed 1 base at V and 0 bases at J, with 9 bases between. This CDR3 has 15 amino acids. Here the CDR3 DNA reads TGTGCCACCAGCAGAGGCCGACAGGACCAAGAGACCCAGTACTTC. It codes for CATSRGRQDQETQYF.

As for this clone: At one end, the junction sequence differs from germline, possibly due to a read error. The chain has TRBV20-1 and TRBJ2-2, with D perhaps matching TRBD2 (5 bases). Germline V gives CDR1 DFQATT, CDR2 SNEGSKA (reference sequence). The length of the CDR3 is 11 residues. The CDR3 DNA reads as TGCAGTGCTAGAGACACCGGGGAGTTGTTTTTT. Protein product: CSARDTGELFF.

The chain links TRBV7-8 to TRBJ2-3, with D possibly being TRBD2 (6 bases). Trimming took off 5 bases at V and 3 bases at J, with 21 bases between the two ends. The V gene's germline CDR1 is SGHVS and CDR2 FQNEAQ. The CDR3 runs to 17 residues. The CDR3 nucleotides are TGTGCCAGCAGCCCGACGACGTCCGGGAGAAGAACAGATACGCAGTATTTT. As protein: CASSPTTSGRRTDTQYF.

V usage is TRBV7-2 and J usage is TRBJ2-7; tentatively, D is TRBD1 (6 bases). With 5 bases removed from V and 1 base from J, the gap between germline ends came to 21 bases. This CDR3 comprises 17 residues. CDR1 SGHTA and CDR2 FQGNSA come from the germline V gene. CDR3 DNA sequence: TGTGCCAGCAGCCAGGGGACCTTTTCTAGTTCTTCCTACGAGCAGTACTTC. As protein: CASSQGTFSSSSYEQYF.

The V call is TRBV7-9, the J call TRBJ2-3; perhaps TRBD1 as D (5 bases). The CDR3 extends over 14 amino acids. Germline values: CDR1 SEHNR, CDR2 FQNEAQ (reference sequence). V lost 3 bases and J lost 3, with 10 bases in between. The CDR3 region is CASSFVQGTDTQYF. The CDR3 DNA follows: TGTGCCAGCAGCTTTGTCCAGGGTACAGATACGCAGTATTTT.

The genes are TRBV7-2 and TRBJ2-1; 13 positions match TRBD2. This CDR3 is 15 amino acids long. J was trimmed by 4 bases and V by 5 bases; bases with no gene match: 2. Germline values: CDR1 SGHTA, CDR2 FQGNSA. The CDR3 loop reads CASSRTSGSYNEQFF. The CDR3 DNA follows: TGTGCCAGCAGCCGGACTAGCGGGAGTTACAATGAGCAGTTCTTC.

The J gene is TRBJ2-1, the V gene TRBV7-2; D possibly corresponds to TRBD2 (6 bases). Trimming left V 4 bases short and J 0 bases short, with 10 bases between. Germline V gene sequence: CDR1 SGHTA, CDR2 FQGNSA. The CDR3 spans 15 residues. The DNA of the CDR3 is TGTGCCAGCAGCTCCACTAGCAACTCCTACAATGAGCAGTTCTTC. It yields the protein CASSSTSNSYNEQFF.

This sequence joins TRBV6-6 and TRBJ2-7; 7 bases map to TRBD1. The CDR3 runs to 15 residues. Unmatched junction bases numbered 8, after V lost 2 bases and J lost 4 bases. Germline assignment: CDR1 MNHNY and CDR2 SVGAGI (reference sequence). CDR3 in DNA: TGTGCCAGCAGTTACCTTGGGACAGAACAATACGAGCAGTACTTC. Its translation is CASSYLGTEQYEQYF.

V gene TRBV2 combines with J gene TRBJ2-5; 7 bases match TRBD1. With V trimmed by 8 bases and J by 5 bases, 14 bases remained unmatched. CDR1 is SNHLY, CDR2 FYNNEI, per germline. The CDR3 sequence is 15 residues long. The CDR3 reads CASVKDRSRMETQYF. CDR3 nucleotide sequence: TGTGCCAGCGTAAAGGACAGGTCTAGGATGGAGACCCAGTACTTC.

The rearrangement uses TRBV4-3 and TRBJ2-1, with a weak D call TRBD1 (6 bases). Looked up from germline, CDR1 is LGHNA and CDR2 is YSLEER. V lost 4 bases, J lost 0 bases, and 19 bases lay in between. CDR3 length equals 18 residues. This CDR3 is CASSPWPATGSSYNEQFF. The DNA of the CDR3 is TGCGCCAGCAGCCCGTGGCCTGCAACAGGGAGCTCCTACAATGAGCAGTTCTTC.

Written as DNA, the CDR3 is TGCGCCAGCAGCTTGGAAAGGGGGAACACTGAAGCTTTCTTT. Protein: CASSLERGNTEAFF. The chain couples TRBV5-1 to TRBJ1-1; D is perhaps TRBD1 (5 bases). This CDR3 has 14 amino acids. Trimming shortened V by 0 bases and J by 1 base, and 7 bases separated the two germline ends. The germline CDR1 and CDR2 sequences are SGHRS and YFSETQ.

This chain joins TRBV15 and TRBJ2-2; D is perhaps TRBD2 (11 bases). The CDR3 totals 20 residues. Germline V gives CDR1 LNHNV, CDR2 YYDKDF (reference sequence). Trimming shortened V by 0 bases and J by 1 base, and 21 bases separated the two germline ends. CDR3 nucleotide sequence: TGTGCCACCAGCAGAGACCGGGACAGGGGACTAGCGGTGAACACCGGGGAGCTGTTTTTT. It yields the protein CATSRDRDRGLAVNTGELFF.

The J gene is TRBJ2-3, the V gene TRBV28, with TRBD2 identical over 15 bases. CDR1 is MDHEN and CDR2 is SYDVKM in the germline V gene. V trimming: 5 bases; J trimming: 2 bases; junction bases outside the gene matches: 8. This CDR3 comprises 18 residues. The DNA for the CDR3 is TGTGCCAGCAGTCCCTCCGGACTAGCGGGAGGGACCACAGATACGCAGTATTTT. Protein product: CASSPSGLAGGTTDTQYF. Variable domain in full (rest from reference TRBV28 and TRBJ2-3): DVKVTQSSRYLVKRTGEKVFLECVQDMDHENMFWYRQDPGLGLRLIYFSYDVKMKEKGDIPEGYSVSREKKERFSLILESASTNQTSMYLCASSPSGLAGGTTDTQYFGPGTRLTVL.

The sample holds a few counts of this clone. The chain has TRBV11-2 and TRBJ2-1, with D possibly TRBD2 on 6 matching bases. V dropped 3 bases and J dropped 6 bases, with 9 bases sitting between them. CDR1 SGHAT and CDR2 FQNNGV come from the germline V gene. The CDR3 spans 13 residues. CDR3 sequence reads: CASSLRESNEQFF. For the CDR3, the DNA is TGTGCCAGCAGCTTGCGGGAAAGCAATGAGCAGTTCTTC.

V and J are TRBV7-9 and TRBJ2-7; D is unclear. Germline CDR1 reads SEHNR; CDR2 reads FQNEAQ (reference sequence). The CDR3 consists of 14 residues. Trimming took off 1 base at V and 1 base at J, with 8 bases between the two ends. CDR3 nucleotide sequence: TGTGCCAGCAGCTTAGTAACAGAATCCTACGAGCAGTACTTC. Encoded protein: CASSLVTESYEQYF.

The chain employs TRBV7-3 and TRBJ2-1, with a possible D match to TRBD2 (6 bases). CDR1 and CDR2 from the germline V gene are SGHTA and FQGTGA. The CDR3 spans 15 residues. The V end lost 5 bases, the J end lost 4 bases, and 15 bases lay between the germline ends. The CDR3 nucleotides read TGTGCCAGCAGCCTCGGGTCGGAGGGTTACAATGAGCAGTTCTTC. This encodes CASSLGSEGYNEQFF.

V and J are TRBV28 and TRBJ2-6; 10 bases agree with TRBD1. Germline CDR1 is MDHEN and CDR2 is SYDVKM. The CDR3 extends over 18 amino acids. The V segment lost 4 bases and the J segment 0 bases; nucleotides outside the gene matches: 6. CDR3 nucleotide sequence: TGTGCCAGCAGTTCGGGACAGGGGCCCTCCTCTGGGGCCAACGTCCTGACTTTC. Translation gives CASSSGQGPSSGANVLTF.

The V call is TRBV4-3, the J call TRBJ2-1; TRBD2 matches at 7 bases. This CDR3 has 15 amino acids. The trim removed 1 base at V and 9 bases at J, leaving 9 bases unmatched. Per germline, CDR1 LGHNA and CDR2 YSLEER. The CDR3 bases are TGCGCCAGCAGCCAAGTCCTGGGAGGGCCTTTTGAGCAGTTCTTC. Its translation: CASSQVLGGPFEQFF.

This chain links TRBV2 with TRBJ2-1, with D unclear. CDR1 is SNHLY, CDR2 FYNNEI, per germline. The CDR3 has 16 residues. Trimming stripped 6 bases from V and 7 bases from J, with 22 bases between. The CDR3 here is CASSSNAGGVGNEQFF. The CDR3 nucleotides are TGTGCCAGCAGCTCGAACGCCGGCGGTGTTGGTAATGAGCAGTTCTTC. Drawing the rest from reference TRBV2 and TRBJ2-1, the complete variable domain is EPEVTQTPSHQVTQMGQEVILRCVPISNHLYFYWYRQILGQKVEFLVSFYNNEISEKSEIFDDQFSVERPDGSNFTLKIRSTKLEDSAMYFCASSSNAGGVGNEQFFGPGTRLTVL.

The chain employs TRBV27 and TRBJ2-5; 8 bases are shared with TRBD1. Looked up from germline, CDR1 is MNHEY and CDR2 is SMNVEV (reference sequence). The CDR3 consists of 15 residues. Unmatched junction bases numbered 10, after V lost 5 bases and J lost 5 bases. The DNA for the CDR3 is TGTGCCAGCAGTCCAGCGGACAGGGCCGCGGAGACCCAGTACTTC. Its translation is CASSPADRAAETQYF.

J is TRBJ2-7 and V is TRBV4-3; 13 bases are shared with TRBD2. Germline CDR1 is LGHNA and CDR2 is YSLEER. This CDR3 has 16 residues. V shed 2 bases and J 4 bases; nucleotides not matched to a gene: 5. In DNA form, the CDR3 reads TGCGCCAGCAGCCAACAACTAGCGGGAGGGAGTTACGAGCAGTACTTC. It is translated as CASSQQLAGGSYEQYF.